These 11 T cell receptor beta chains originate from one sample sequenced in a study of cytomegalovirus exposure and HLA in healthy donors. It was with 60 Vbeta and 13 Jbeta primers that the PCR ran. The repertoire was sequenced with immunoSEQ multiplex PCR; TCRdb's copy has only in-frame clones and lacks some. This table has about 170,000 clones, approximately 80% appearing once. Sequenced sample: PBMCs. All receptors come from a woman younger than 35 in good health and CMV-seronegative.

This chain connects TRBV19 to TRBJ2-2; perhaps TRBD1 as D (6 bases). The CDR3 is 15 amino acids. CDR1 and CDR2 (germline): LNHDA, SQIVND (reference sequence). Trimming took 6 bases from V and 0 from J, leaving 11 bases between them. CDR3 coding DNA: TGTGCCAGTAGGACCGGGACAACGAACACCGGGGAGCTGTTTTTT. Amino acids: CASRTGTTNTGELFF.

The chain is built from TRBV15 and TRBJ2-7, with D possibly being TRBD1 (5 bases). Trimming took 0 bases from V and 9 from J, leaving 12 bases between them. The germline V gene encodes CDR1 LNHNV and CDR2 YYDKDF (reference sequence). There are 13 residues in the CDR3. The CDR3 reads CATSRDLQDMQYF. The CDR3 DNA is TGTGCCACCAGCAGAGATCTTCAGGACATGCAGTACTTC.

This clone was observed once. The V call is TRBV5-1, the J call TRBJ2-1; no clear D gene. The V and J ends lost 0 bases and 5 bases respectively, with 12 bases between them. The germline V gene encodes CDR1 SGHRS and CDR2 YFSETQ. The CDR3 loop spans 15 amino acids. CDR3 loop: CASSLGQAYNNEQFF. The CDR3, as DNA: TGCGCCAGCAGCTTGGGTCAGGCCTATAACAATGAGCAGTTCTTC.

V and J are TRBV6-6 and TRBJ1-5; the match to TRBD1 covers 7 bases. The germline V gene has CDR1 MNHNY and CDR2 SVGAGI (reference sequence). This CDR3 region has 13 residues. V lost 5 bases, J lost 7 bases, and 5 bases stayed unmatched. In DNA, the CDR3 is TGTGCCAGCAGTCCACAGGGGACCCAGCCCCAGCATTTT. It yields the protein CASSPQGTQPQHF.

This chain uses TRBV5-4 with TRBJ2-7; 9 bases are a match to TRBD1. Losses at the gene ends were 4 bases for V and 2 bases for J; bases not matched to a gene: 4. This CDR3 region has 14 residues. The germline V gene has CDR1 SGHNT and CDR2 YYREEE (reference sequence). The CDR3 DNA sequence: TGTGCCAGCAGCGCGGACAGGGGTCCCTACGAGCAGTACTTC. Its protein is CASSADRGPYEQYF.

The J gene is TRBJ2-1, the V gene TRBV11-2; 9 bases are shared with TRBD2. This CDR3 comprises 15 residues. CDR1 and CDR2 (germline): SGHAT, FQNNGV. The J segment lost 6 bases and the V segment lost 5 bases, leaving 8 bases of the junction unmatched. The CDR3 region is CASSLQREEFNEQFF. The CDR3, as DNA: TGTGCCAGCAGCCTCCAGCGGGAGGAATTCAATGAGCAGTTCTTC.

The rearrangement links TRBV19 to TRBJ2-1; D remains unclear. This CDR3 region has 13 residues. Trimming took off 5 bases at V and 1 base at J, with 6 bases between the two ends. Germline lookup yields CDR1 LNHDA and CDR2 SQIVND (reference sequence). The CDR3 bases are TGTGCCAGTAGTCCAATGTCCTACAATGAGCAGTTCTTC. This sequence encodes CASSPMSYNEQFF.

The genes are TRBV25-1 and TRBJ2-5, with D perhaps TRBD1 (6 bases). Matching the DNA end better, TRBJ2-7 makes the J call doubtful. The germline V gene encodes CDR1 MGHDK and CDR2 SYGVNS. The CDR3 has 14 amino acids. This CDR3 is CASSDTGTTYEQYF. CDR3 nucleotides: TGTGCCAGCAGTGACACCGGGACAACCTACGAGCAGTACTTC.

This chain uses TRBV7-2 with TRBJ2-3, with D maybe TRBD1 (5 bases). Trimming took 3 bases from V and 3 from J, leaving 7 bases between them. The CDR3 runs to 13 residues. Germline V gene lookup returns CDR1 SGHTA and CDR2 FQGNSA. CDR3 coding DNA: TGTGCCAGCAGCTTTAAGGGGACAGATACGCAGTATTTT. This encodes CASSFKGTDTQYF.

The CDR3: CASSLGNQGRLETQYF. DNA of the CDR3: TGTGCCAGCAGCTTAGGAAATCAGGGGCGCTTGGAGACCCAGTACTTC. This sequence joins TRBV11-3 and TRBJ2-5; the D gene is possibly TRBD1 (6 bases). CDR3 length: 16 amino acids. The germline CDR1 and CDR2 sequences are SGHNT and YENEEA. V was clipped by 1 base and J by 5 bases, with 17 bases between them.

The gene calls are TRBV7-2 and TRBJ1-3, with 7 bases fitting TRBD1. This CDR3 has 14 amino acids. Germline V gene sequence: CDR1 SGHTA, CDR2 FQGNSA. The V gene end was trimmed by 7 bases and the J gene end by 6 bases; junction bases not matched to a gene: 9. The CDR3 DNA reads TGTGCCAGCAACAAGCAGGGGGACGTAAACACCATATATTTT. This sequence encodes CASNKQGDVNTIYF.